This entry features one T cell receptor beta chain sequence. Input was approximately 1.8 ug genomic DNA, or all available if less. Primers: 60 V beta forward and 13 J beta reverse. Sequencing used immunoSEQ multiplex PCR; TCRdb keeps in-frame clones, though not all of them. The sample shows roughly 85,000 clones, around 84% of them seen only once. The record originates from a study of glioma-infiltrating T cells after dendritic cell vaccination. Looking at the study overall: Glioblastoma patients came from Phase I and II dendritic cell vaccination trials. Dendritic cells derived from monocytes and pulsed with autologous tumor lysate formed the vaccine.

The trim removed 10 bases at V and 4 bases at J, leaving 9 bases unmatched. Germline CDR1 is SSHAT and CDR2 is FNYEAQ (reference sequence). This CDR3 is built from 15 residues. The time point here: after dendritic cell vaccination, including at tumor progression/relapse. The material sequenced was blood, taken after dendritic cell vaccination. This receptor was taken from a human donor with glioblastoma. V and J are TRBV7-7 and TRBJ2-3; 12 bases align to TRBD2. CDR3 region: CATSPGLAGPDTQYF. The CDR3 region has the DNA TGTGCCACAAGTCCGGGACTAGCGGGTCCAGATACGCAGTATTTT. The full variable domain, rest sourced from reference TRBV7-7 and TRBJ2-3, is GAGVSQSPRYKVTKRGQDVTLRCDPISSHATLYWYQQALGQGPEFLTYFNYEAQPDKSGLPSDRFSAERPEGSISTLTIQRTEQRDSAMYRCATSPGLAGPDTQYFGPGTRLTVL.